This passage covers 18 T cell receptor beta chains from one sample sequenced in a study of early T cells in non-severe SARS-CoV-2 infection. MiXCR was run by TCRdb on the 5' RACE reads, yielding one entry per CDR3 protein. The sample lists 30,000 to 45,000 distinct CDR3 sequences; about 9.3% were seen once. The sample consisted of whole blood. These receptor sequences come from an adult who was a healthcare worker with PCR-confirmed SARS-CoV-2 infection or an uninfected control (not recorded which).

This clonotype was seen ten or more times. One end of the junction varies from germline; a read error may be responsible. The genes are TRBV6-5 and TRBJ1-6, with a possible D match to TRBD1 (6 bases). CDR1 is MNHEY, CDR2 SVGAGI, per germline. There are 15 residues in the CDR3. CDR3 in DNA: TGTGCCAGCCGCGGGGGCCCATCCTTTAATTCACCCCTCCACTTT. It specifies CASRGGPSFNSPLHF.

This CDR3 reads CASISGLAGGPSQETQYF. CDR3 bases: TGTGCCAGCATCTCAGGGCTAGCGGGGGGGCCGTCCCAAGAGACCCAGTACTTC. The chain joins TRBV2 to TRBJ2-5; 12 bases map to TRBD2. The CDR3 spans 18 residues. V gave up 7 bases and J gave up 1 base; unmatched junction bases: 13. CDR1 SNHLY and CDR2 FYNNEI come from the germline V gene.

This clonotype was counted at least ten times. The chain recombines TRBV7-6 with TRBJ2-1; D unclear. V shed 4 bases and J shed 3 bases, with 10 bases lying between them. The V gene's germline CDR1 is SGHVS and CDR2 FNYEAQ. The CDR3 loop spans 14 amino acids. Here the CDR3 reads CASSSSALYNEQFF. The CDR3 DNA follows: TGTGCCAGCAGCTCCTCAGCGCTCTACAATGAGCAGTTCTTC.

In its sample, this clonotype was seen a few times. The chain is built from TRBV3-1 and TRBJ2-3; possible D gene TRBD2, 5 bases. CDR1 and CDR2 from the germline V gene are LGHDT and YNNKEL (reference sequence). The CDR3 totals 17 residues. Trimming pared 4 bases from V and 2 bases from J, leaving 19 bases between. This CDR3 reads CASSRLGSPPPTDTQYF. CDR3 nucleotides: TGTGCCAGCAGCCGTCTAGGGAGCCCCCCTCCCACAGATACGCAGTATTTT.

This clonotype was counted between two and nine times. This chain joins TRBV4-3 and TRBJ2-7; the match to TRBD2 covers 9 bases. The J segment lost 4 bases and the V segment lost 0 bases, leaving 4 bases of the junction unmatched. CDR3 length equals 15 residues. Germline V lookup: CDR1 LGHNA, CDR2 YSLEER. The CDR3, as DNA: TGCGCCAGCAGCCAAGAGCGGGGGGGCGCGTACGAGCAGTACTTC. Its translation: CASSQERGGAYEQYF.

The chain couples TRBV10-3 to TRBJ1-6; 7 positions match TRBD1. This CDR3 has 14 residues. After removal of 6 bases from V and 5 bases from J, the junction contained 4 bases not matched to a gene. CDR1 ENHRY and CDR2 SYGVKD come from the germline V gene. CDR3 DNA: TGTGCCATCAGAAGTACAGGGGATAATTCACCCCTCCACTTT. It is translated as CAIRSTGDNSPLHF.

This clonotype was detected only a few times. The rearrangement joins TRBV6-4 to TRBJ1-1; D ambiguous. Looked up from germline, CDR1 is MRHNA and CDR2 is SNTAGT. Trimming left V 0 bases short and J 2 bases short, with 4 bases between. This CDR3 has 13 amino acids. The CDR3 DNA follows: TGTGCCAGCAGTGACTCGAACAACACTGAAGCTTTCTTT. Protein product: CASSDSNNTEAFF.

This chain joins TRBV29-1 and TRBJ1-5; weak D call: TRBD1 (5 bases). This CDR3 has 13 residues. V was trimmed by 4 bases and J by 8 bases, leaving 15 bases between them. Germline CDR1 SQVTM, CDR2 ANQGSEA. CDR3 sequence: CSVGGTAGEPQHF. The CDR3 coding sequence is TGCAGCGTTGGAGGGACGGCCGGGGAGCCCCAGCATTTT. The full variable domain, completed using reference TRBV29-1 and TRBJ1-5, is SAVISQKPSRDICQRGTSLTIQCQVDSQVTMMFWYRQQPGQSLTLIATANQGSEATYESGFVIDKFPISRPNLTFSTLTVSNMSPEDSSIYLCSVGGTAGEPQHFGDGTRLSIL.

This clonotype was counted many times. The rearrangement joins TRBV2 to TRBJ1-1; no firm D call. V dropped 6 bases and J dropped 3 bases, with 14 bases sitting between them. The germline V gene has CDR1 SNHLY and CDR2 FYNNEI. The CDR3 loop spans 14 amino acids. The DNA for the CDR3 is TGTGCCAGCAGGCAAAAGACGGGCTACACTGAAGCTTTCTTT. Residues: CASRQKTGYTEAFF.

This clonotype was picked up a small number of times. The rearrangement links TRBV20-1 to TRBJ1-1; no reliable D call. CDR3 length equals 12 residues. V was clipped by 3 bases and J by 1 base, with 6 bases between them. Germline CDR1 is DFQATT and CDR2 is SNEGSKA (reference sequence). CDR3 in amino acids: CSARRTNTEAFF. DNA of the CDR3: TGCAGTGCTAGGAGGACGAACACTGAAGCTTTCTTT.

This clonotype has more than one count but fewer than ten. V and J are TRBV12-3 or TRBV12-4 and TRBJ2-1; 11 bases agree with TRBD1. CDR3 size: 17 residues. The junction had 14 bases not matched to a gene; V was cut back by 6 bases and J by 7 bases. The CDR3 spells CASSPGQGANLGNEQFF. The DNA for the CDR3 is TGTGCCAGCAGCCCCGGACAGGGGGCAAATTTAGGGAATGAGCAGTTCTTC.

In this sample, this clonotype turned up a few times. This chain joins TRBV12-3 or TRBV12-4 and TRBJ1-1; the D gene is possibly TRBD1 (5 bases). V was trimmed by 1 base and J by 8 bases, leaving 14 bases between them. The CDR3 is 14 residues long. As DNA, the CDR3 is TGTGCCAGCAGTTTAGATGGTTACCGGGGGGAAGCTTTCTTT. It translates to CASSLDGYRGEAFF.

The chain carries TRBV3-1 and TRBJ1-4; D not certain. This CDR3 comprises 13 residues. Trimming took 4 bases from V and 5 from J, leaving 8 bases between them. CDR1 and CDR2 (germline): LGHDT, YNNKEL (reference sequence). Written as DNA, the CDR3 is TGTGCCAGCAGCCTCACGGGGAATGAAAAACTGTTTTTT. Its protein product is CASSLTGNEKLFF.

This clonotype appeared a few times. This chain joins TRBV12-3 or TRBV12-4 and TRBJ2-7; unclear D gene. V was pared by 3 bases and J by 3 bases, with 6 bases between. This CDR3 has 12 residues. The CDR3 DNA is TGTGCCAGCAGTTTCTTACTCTACGAGCAGTACTTC. Amino acid sequence: CASSFLLYEQYF.

This clonotype was observed many times. The chain combines TRBV11-2 with TRBJ2-7, with TRBD2 matching over 11 bases. This CDR3 comprises 15 residues. The ends lost 3 bases at V and 3 bases at J; junction bases unmatched: 4. Per the germline V gene, CDR1 is SGHAT and CDR2 is FQNNGV. CDR3 region: CASSFAGTSGYEQYF. For the CDR3, the DNA is TGTGCCAGCAGCTTCGCCGGGACTAGCGGCTACGAGCAGTACTTC.

This clonotype showed up many times. The chain carries TRBV7-2 and TRBJ1-1; D is undetermined. This CDR3 region has 13 residues. V shed 3 bases and J shed 7 bases, with 12 bases lying between them. The germline CDR1 and CDR2 sequences are SGHTA and FQGNSA. CDR3 nucleotide sequence: TGTGCCAGCAGCTTGGCCCCCCCTAGTGAAGCTTTCTTT. Translated: CASSLAPPSEAFF.

This chain links TRBV19 with TRBJ1-5; D is possibly TRBD1 (5 bases). Between the trimmed V and J ends, which lost 6 bases and 0 bases, there was a span of 9 bases. This CDR3 is 14 amino acids long. CDR1 and CDR2 from the germline V gene are LNHDA and SQIVND (reference sequence). The chain's CDR3 is CASRPTGSNQPQHF. In DNA form, the CDR3 reads TGTGCCAGTAGGCCAACAGGTAGCAATCAGCCCCAGCATTTT.

The genes are TRBV4-2 and TRBJ2-1; D possibly corresponds to TRBD1 (6 bases). This CDR3 has 13 amino acids. CDR1 LGHNA and CDR2 YNFKEQ come from the germline V gene. V was clipped by 2 bases and J by 8 bases, with 10 bases between them. The CDR3 loop is CASSQNRADEQFF. CDR3 sequence (DNA): TGTGCCAGCAGCCAAAACAGGGCTGATGAGCAGTTCTTC.